Listed below are T cell receptor beta chains from one sample, sequenced in a study of identical twins. TCRdb independently ran MiXCR on the 5' RACE reads; one entry per CDR3 protein. The sample has hundreds of thousands of distinct CDR3 sequences; about 12% are singletons. This sample also appeared in a second study, on yellow fever vaccine responses in identical twins.

The sequenced sample was PBMCs. The origin of the receptors is a woman aged 18-29 years in good health. Each CDR3 is given with its conserved first and last residue. The order of the fields is clone size, V gene, D gene, J gene, CDR3 DNA, CDR3 protein. A D gene is named only where the DNA matches it firmly. Size is omitted from some rows. Given values are once, few, many or a class for expanded clones.

clone size: -
V gene: TRBV6-1
D gene: -
J gene: TRBJ1-5
CDR3 DNA: TGTGCCAGCAGGTTGACCGAAAGCAATCAGCCCCAGCATTTT
CDR3 protein: CASRLTESNQPQHF

clone size: many
V gene: TRBV27
D gene: TRBD1
J gene: TRBJ1-2
CDR3 DNA: TGTGCCAGCAGTTCCACCGTACAGGGGAAAAATGGCTACACCTTC
CDR3 protein: CASSSTVQGKNGYTF

clone size: few
V gene: TRBV5-8
D gene: -
J gene: TRBJ1-6
CDR3 DNA: TGTGCCAGCAGCCTTCCGGGACTCAATAATTCACCCCTCCACTTT
CDR3 protein: CASSLPGLNNSPLHF

clone size: few
V gene: TRBV12-3/TRBV12-4
D gene: -
J gene: TRBJ1-5
CDR3 DNA: TGTGCCAGCAGTGGAACAGGGTACAATCAGCCCCAGCATTTT
CDR3 protein: CASSGTGYNQPQHF

clone size: few
V gene: TRBV7-9
D gene: -
J gene: TRBJ1-5
CDR3 DNA: TGTGCCAGCAGCTTAAGCTGGGGAAATAGCAATCAGCCCCAGCATTTT
CDR3 protein: CASSLSWGNSNQPQHF

clone size: few
V gene: TRBV3-1
D gene: -
J gene: TRBJ2-7
CDR3 DNA: TGTGCCAGCAGCCAAGTCAACAGGGACGAGCAGTACTTC
CDR3 protein: CASSQVNRDEQYF

clone size: -
V gene: TRBV2
D gene: -
J gene: TRBJ2-7
CDR3 DNA: TGTGCCAGCATGGGGGACACATCCCACTACGAGCAGTACTTC
CDR3 protein: CASMGDTSHYEQYF

clone size: few
V gene: TRBV7-9
D gene: TRBD1
J gene: TRBJ2-7
CDR3 DNA: TGTGCCAGCAGCTCCGGGACAGGGTTTCACGAGCAGTACTTC
CDR3 protein: CASSSGTGFHEQYF

clone size: few
V gene: TRBV18
D gene: -
J gene: TRBJ2-4
CDR3 DNA: TGTGCCAGCTCACCCGGGATCCCTGAAAACATTCAGTACTTC
CDR3 protein: CASSPGIPENIQYF

clone size: few
V gene: TRBV20-1
D gene: TRBD2
J gene: TRBJ2-1
CDR3 DNA: TGCAGTGCTAGAAAGGGACTAGCGGGCTTGTATGGGTTCTTC
CDR3 protein: CSARKGLAGLYGFF

clone size: once
V gene: TRBV11-2
D gene: TRBD2
J gene: TRBJ2-5
CDR3 DNA: TGTGCCAGCAGCTCCACCTGGACTAGGACACAAGAGACCCAGTACTTC
CDR3 protein: CASSSTWTRTQETQYF

clone size: -
V gene: TRBV14
D gene: TRBD2
J gene: TRBJ2-5
CDR3 DNA: TGTGCCAGCAGCCCCTGGACTAGTGGACGAGAGACCCAGTACTTC
CDR3 protein: CASSPWTSGRETQYF

clone size: many
V gene: TRBV9
D gene: -
J gene: TRBJ2-1
CDR3 DNA: TGTGCCAGCAGCGTAGCTGGAACCTACAATGAGCAGTTCTTC
CDR3 protein: CASSVAGTYNEQFF

clone size: many
V gene: TRBV10-3
D gene: -
J gene: TRBJ2-3
CDR3 DNA: TGTGCCATCTCGGGGGCCGGGAGCACAGATACGCAGTATTTT
CDR3 protein: CAISGAGSTDTQYF

clone size: few
V gene: TRBV5-1
D gene: TRBD1
J gene: TRBJ1-2
CDR3 DNA: TGCGCCAGCAGCTTTAACCCTGGGACAGGTACTAACTATGGCTACACCTTC
CDR3 protein: CASSFNPGTGTNYGYTF

clone size: -
V gene: TRBV6-1
D gene: -
J gene: TRBJ1-1
CDR3 DNA: TGTGCCAGCATGTATACGGGGGGCGTCGAAGCTTTCTTT
CDR3 protein: CASMYTGGVEAFF

clone size: -
V gene: TRBV25-1
D gene: -
J gene: TRBJ2-5
CDR3 DNA: TGTGCCAGCAGTGAAAGGTCCGGCAGGGCGGGGTACTTC
CDR3 protein: CASSERSGRAGYF

clone size: -
V gene: TRBV11-2
D gene: TRBD1
J gene: TRBJ2-2
CDR3 DNA: TGTGCCAGCAGCTTAGGTCGGACAGGAACCGGGGAGCTGTTTTTT
CDR3 protein: CASSLGRTGTGELFF

clone size: -
V gene: TRBV10-3
D gene: -
J gene: TRBJ1-1
CDR3 DNA: TGTGCCATCAGGCGGGGGGAAATGAACACTGAAGCTTTCTTT
CDR3 protein: CAIRRGEMNTEAFF

clone size: few
V gene: TRBV6-1
D gene: -
J gene: TRBJ1-1
CDR3 DNA: TGTGCCACCCTCCTCAGGGGAGGCTTGAACACTGAAGCTTTCTTT
CDR3 protein: CATLLRGGLNTEAFF

clone size: many
V gene: TRBV7-2
D gene: TRBD2
J gene: TRBJ2-3
CDR3 DNA: TGTGCCAGCAGCTTAGGGCTAGCGGGGCCAGATACGCAGTATTTT
CDR3 protein: CASSLGLAGPDTQYF

clone size: -
V gene: TRBV20-1
D gene: -
J gene: TRBJ1-4
CDR3 DNA: TGCAGTGCGCCGGGGCCTAATGAAAAACTGTTTTTT
CDR3 protein: CSAPGPNEKLFF

clone size: -
V gene: TRBV12-3/TRBV12-4
D gene: -
J gene: TRBJ2-1
CDR3 DNA: TGTGCCAGCAGTTTACCTCTCTATGAGCAGTTCTTC
CDR3 protein: CASSLPLYEQFF

clone size: -
V gene: TRBV12-3/TRBV12-4
D gene: TRBD2
J gene: TRBJ2-4
CDR3 DNA: TGTGCCAGCAGTGAACGGACTAGCGGGAACAAAGCCAAAAACATTCAGTACTTC
CDR3 protein: CASSERTSGNKAKNIQYF

clone size: many
V gene: TRBV5-1
D gene: -
J gene: TRBJ1-4
CDR3 DNA: TGCGCCAGCAGCTTGGCCGGACACTCAACAGCAACTAATGAAAAACTGTTTTTT
CDR3 protein: CASSLAGHSTATNEKLFF

clone size: -
V gene: TRBV12-3/TRBV12-4
D gene: TRBD2
J gene: TRBJ2-3
CDR3 DNA: TGTGCCAGCAGTTTACGCTCCTCCGGGCGGGGGAGCACAGATACGCAGTATTTT
CDR3 protein: CASSLRSSGRGSTDTQYF

clone size: -
V gene: TRBV4-2
D gene: -
J gene: TRBJ2-1
CDR3 DNA: TGTGCCAGCCAGGGGGGGGGCGGTGAGCAGTTCTTC
CDR3 protein: CASQGGGGEQFF

clone size: -
V gene: TRBV5-1
D gene: TRBD1
J gene: TRBJ2-2
CDR3 DNA: TGCGCCAGCAGCTTGACCGGGACAGGGTCGCCCGGGGAGCTGTTTTTT
CDR3 protein: CASSLTGTGSPGELFF